The T cell receptor beta chain described here comes from a study of post-analysis software for immune sequencing data (dated by TCRdb to about 2015). Concerning the study at large: Relapsing-remitting, secondary progressive and progressive-relapsing multiple sclerosis were recorded as disease courses, and subtype annotation was lacking for some patients. The patient repertoires were set against 10 or so previously published healthy control repertoires from donors whose ages ranged from roughly 6 to 26 years. A subset of samples was prepared in parallel using single-end sample barcoding, then pooled and co-amplified after Illumina adapter ligation.

The CDR3 sequence holds 15 residues, the cysteine and phenylalanine included. The sequence is cut down to CDR3 DNA, 45 bases in frame from base 1. The germline V gene (reference sequence) provides CDR1 SEHNR and CDR2 FQNEAQ. V sheds 5 bases and J sheds 6 bases, leaving 19 bases between their ends. A remark on this clonotype: It lacks a known antigen. It has no much larger one-base neighbor in the sample; base qualities were not kept.

To demonstrate the VDJtools post-analysis software, the study profiled TCR beta repertoires from the peripheral blood of about a dozen young patients with multiple sclerosis. The patients with multiple sclerosis were children and adolescents between about 6 and 16 years of age. Receptor amplification or capture employed PCR. Sequencing was performed on an Illumina HiSeq 2500. Unique molecular identifiers were incorporated into TCR beta cDNA libraries to reduce PCR and sequencing biases. Per 1 to 10 million input T cells, approximately 500,000 cDNA molecules were obtained, such that each molecule approximated one T cell. The patient libraries were prepared and sequenced with the same protocol used for the earlier healthy control dataset. Samples belonging to the same batch were prepared together, multiplexed and sequenced on a shared HiSeq lane. As for how the authors treated the data: Raw barcoded reads were processed with MIGEC, and single-read molecular identifier groups were discarded before consensus assembly and CDR3 extraction. Clonotype tables were post-analysed with VDJtools, normalizing diversity by down-sampling all datasets to the smallest sample size. Repertoire overlap clustering matched CDR3 amino acid but not nucleotide sequences to correct batch-related cross-sample contamination. In-frame beta chains were kept once TCRdb had trimmed the public reads at Q25 with fastp and called clones with MiXCR. Entries that share a CDR3 protein sequence are merged under the most common genes and DNA. The V and J calls and clone size come from TCRdb's table, not from the authors' own analysis. The table for this sample lists hundreds of thousands of distinct CDR3 sequences; 55% to 60% of them were counted only once. The ten largest clones capture 10% to 12% of the sample.

The investigation overall reported the following: Patients showed significantly higher frequencies than controls for about five TRBV segments, among them TRBV5-6, TRBV5-1 and TRBV20-1. Compared with controls, multiple sclerosis patients had significantly lower normalized Chao1 diversity, a finding suggesting substantial peripheral T-cell clonal expansion. When samples were clustered directly using the F measure, samples prepared in the same batch co-clustered strongly, which prompted a batch-effect correction. The control group was slightly older than the multiple sclerosis patient group.

This receptor chain uses TRBV7-9 and TRBJ1-2; a tentative D call is TRBD1 (5 bases match). This TCR derives from a girl aged 2-10 years with multiple sclerosis. Material for sequencing was blood. The CDR3 in this case is CASSGERAPRDGYTF. Here is the DNA: TGTGCCAGCAGCGGTGAGAGGGCACCCAGGGATGGCTACACCTTC.